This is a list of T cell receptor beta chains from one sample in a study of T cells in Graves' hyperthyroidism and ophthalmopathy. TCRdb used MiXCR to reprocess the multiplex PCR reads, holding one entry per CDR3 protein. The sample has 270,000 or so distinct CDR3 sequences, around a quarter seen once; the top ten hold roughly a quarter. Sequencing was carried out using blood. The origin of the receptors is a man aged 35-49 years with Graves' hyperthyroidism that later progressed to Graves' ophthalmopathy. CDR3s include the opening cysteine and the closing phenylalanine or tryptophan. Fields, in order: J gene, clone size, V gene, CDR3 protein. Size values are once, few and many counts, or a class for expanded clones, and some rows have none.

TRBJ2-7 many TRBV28 CASSSNPSGSMYEQYF
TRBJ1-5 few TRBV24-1 CATSDLRARERDGNQPQHF
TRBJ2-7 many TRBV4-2 CASSRSLAAKVSYEQYF
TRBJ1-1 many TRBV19 CASSTEGLWNTEAFF
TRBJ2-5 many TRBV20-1 CSSAYVGGEETQYF
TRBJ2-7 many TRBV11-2 CASSLVATDYEQYF
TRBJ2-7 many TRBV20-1 CSARETSGSFQQYF
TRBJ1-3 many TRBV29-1 CSVERGSGNTIYF
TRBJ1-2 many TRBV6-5 CASSYDSNNYGYTF
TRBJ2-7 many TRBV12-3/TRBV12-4 CASTQGQGGYEQYF
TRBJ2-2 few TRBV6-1 CASSSLTGELFF
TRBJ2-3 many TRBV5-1 CASSLFGSTDTQYF
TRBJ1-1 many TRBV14 CASSQNRDTEAFF
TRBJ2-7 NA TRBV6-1 CASSLGTDTSGQYF
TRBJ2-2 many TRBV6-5 CASSGGYTGELFF
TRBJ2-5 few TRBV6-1 CASSPGVITGETQYF
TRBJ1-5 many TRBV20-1 CSARDGNSNQPQHF
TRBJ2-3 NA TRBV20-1 CSAAGLTDTQYF
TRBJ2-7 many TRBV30 CAWRSDSYEQYF
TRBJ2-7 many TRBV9 CASSARTGSSYEQYF
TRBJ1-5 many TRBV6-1 CASNQGAVIQPQHF
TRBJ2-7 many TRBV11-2 CASSFRPGGWYEQYF
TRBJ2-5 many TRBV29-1 CSVDGGTNQETQYF
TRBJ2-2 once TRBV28 CASSSPGQALTGELFF
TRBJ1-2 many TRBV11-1 CACSPTGLWANYGYTF
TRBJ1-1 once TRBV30 CAWRGGRRNTEAFF